Listed here are 18 T cell receptor beta chains from one sample, sequenced in a study of early T cells in non-severe SARS-CoV-2 infection (dated by TCRdb to 2020 to 2023). Libraries were constructed by 5' RACE. The sequencing machine was a NextSeq 500. TCRdb's own reprocessing of the public reads used fastp at Q25 and MiXCR and kept productive beta chains. Every CDR3 protein is listed once, alongside the most common genes and DNA of its rows. The sample data list over 50,000 distinct CDR3 sequences, and 6.5% to 9% of these were observed just once. Around a tenth of the sample belongs to the ten largest clones. The sequenced material came from whole blood. These receptors were collected from an adult who was a healthcare worker with PCR-confirmed SARS-CoV-2 infection or an uninfected control (not recorded which).

This chain joins TRBV6-2 or TRBV6-3 and TRBJ2-1; a possible D gene is TRBD2 (6 bases). The CDR3 has 16 amino acids. The germline gives CDR1 MNHEY, CDR2 SVGEGT. V lost 0 bases and J lost 0, with 9 bases in between. CDR3 protein: CASSYSRERSYNEQFF. The CDR3, as DNA: TGTGCCAGCAGTTACTCCCGGGAGCGCTCCTACAATGAGCAGTTCTTC.

This clonotype showed up just a few times. The genes are TRBV27 and TRBJ1-5; D gene ambiguous. The CDR3 is 10 residues long. Germline-derived CDR1 and CDR2 are MNHEY and SMNVEV (reference sequence). V was trimmed by 10 bases and J by 6 bases, leaving 7 bases between them. In nucleotides, the CDR3 is TGTGCCAAAAGACGTCAGCCCCAGCATTTT. It encodes CAKRRQPQHF.

V and J are TRBV7-3 and TRBJ1-2; D is undetermined. The CDR3 is 13 residues long. CDR1 is SGHTA, CDR2 FQGTGA, per germline. V was pared by 5 bases and J by 8 bases, with 15 bases between. Written as DNA, the CDR3 is TGTGCCAGCAGCCCTCTTGGTGTAGGCGGCTACACCTTC. Residues: CASSPLGVGGYTF.

This clonotype was seen only a few times. This chain joins TRBV7-3 and TRBJ2-2; D is possibly TRBD1 (5 bases). Trimming pared 3 bases from V and 3 bases from J, leaving 8 bases between. The germline V gene encodes CDR1 SGHTA and CDR2 FQGTGA. This CDR3 has 14 residues. The CDR3 region has the DNA TGTGCCAGCAGCTTCGACAGCTACACCGGGGAGCTGTTTTTT. Amino acid sequence: CASSFDSYTGELFF.

This clonotype was seen repeatedly, ten times or more. This sequence joins TRBV5-1 and TRBJ2-7; TRBD2 might be the D (5 bases). Germline CDR1 reads SGHRS; CDR2 reads YFSETQ. The ends were cut back, 0 bases at V and 1 base at J, with 8 bases in the middle. CDR3 size: 14 residues. The CDR3 DNA reads as TGCGCCAGCAGCTTGGAGCCGGGGTCCTACGAGCAGTACTTC. It encodes CASSLEPGSYEQYF. The full variable domain, its missing parts supplied by reference TRBV5-1 and TRBJ2-7, is KAGVTQTPRYLIKTRGQQVTLSCSPISGHRSVSWYQQTPGQGLQFLFEYFSETQRNKGNFPGRFSGRQFSNSRSEMNVSTLELGDSALYLCASSLEPGSYEQYFGPGTRLTVT.

This clonotype was observed a few times. The rearrangement joins TRBV24-1 to TRBJ2-3; 11 bases agree with TRBD2. This CDR3 comprises 18 residues. The ends lost 4 bases at V and 0 bases at J; junction bases unmatched: 8. The germline CDR1 and CDR2 sequences are KGHDR and SFDVKD. DNA of the CDR3: TGTGCCACCAGTGACCGACTAGCGGGGCGTGCTAGCACAGATACGCAGTATTTT. This gives the protein CATSDRLAGRASTDTQYF.

Only a few counts were recorded for this clonotype. The J gene is TRBJ2-5, the V gene TRBV7-9; D gene uncertain. This CDR3 comprises 16 residues. From germline, CDR1 is SEHNR and CDR2 FQNEAQ (reference sequence). Trimming took off 4 bases at V and 5 bases at J, with 20 bases between the two ends. The CDR3 here is CASSSPSVAPRETQYF. CDR3 sequence (DNA): TGTGCCAGCAGCTCCCCCAGCGTTGCCCCTCGGGAGACCCAGTACTTC.

This chain uses TRBV27 with TRBJ2-1; a weak D match, TRBD2 (5 bases). The CDR3 runs to 14 residues. Trimming took 6 bases from V and 5 from J, leaving 14 bases between them. The V gene's germline CDR1 is MNHEY and CDR2 SMNVEV (reference sequence). The CDR3 reads CASRPGISNNEQFF. The CDR3 DNA reads TGTGCCAGCAGACCCGGGATATCGAACAATGAGCAGTTCTTC.

To note about this clonotype: A junction boundary mismatches the germline segment, possibly from a read error. V and J are TRBV7-3 and TRBJ1-2, with unresolved D. Germline assignment: CDR1 SGHTA and CDR2 FQGTGA. The CDR3 contains 13 residues. The DNA for the CDR3 is TGTGCCGGCAGCTTAGAGGGCTCCTATGGCTACACCTTC. As protein: CAGSLEGSYGYTF.

In its sample, this clonotype was seen many times. The gene calls are TRBV5-1 and TRBJ2-1; a weak D match, TRBD2 (5 bases). CDR1 and CDR2 from the germline V gene are SGHRS and YFSETQ. Trimming cost V 5 bases and J 5 bases, with 11 bases left between them. CDR3 size: 13 residues. CDR3 nucleotides: TGCGCCAGCAGAGTACAGACTAACAATGAGCAGTTCTTC. Protein product: CASRVQTNNEQFF.

A few counts support this clonotype. This rearrangement joins TRBV5-1 to TRBJ2-5, with 9 bases that match TRBD1. Germline V gene data show CDR1 as SGHRS and CDR2 as YFSETQ. V was pared by 5 bases and J by 5 bases, with 7 bases of the junction left unmatched. The CDR3 sequence is 14 residues long. CDR3 nucleotide sequence: TGCGCCAGCAGTCTGGAGGGGACAGGGGAGACCCAGTACTTC. Its translation: CASSLEGTGETQYF.

This clonotype was recorded many times. The chain carries TRBV7-9 and TRBJ2-2, with D maybe TRBD2 (5 bases). Germline CDR1 and CDR2: SEHNR and FQNEAQ (reference sequence). The CDR3 spans 14 residues. V dropped 8 bases and J dropped 0 bases, with 10 bases sitting between them. The CDR3 sequence: CASCGLANTGELFF. DNA of the CDR3: TGTGCCAGCTGCGGACTCGCGAACACCGGGGAGCTGTTTTTT.

This clonotype was observed many times. The V call is TRBV9, the J call TRBJ2-3, with D unresolved. CDR1 and CDR2 (germline): SGDLS, YYNGEE. V lost 5 bases and J 6 bases, leaving 10 bases between the germline ends. The CDR3 covers 12 residues. The DNA of the CDR3 is TGTGCCAGCAGAGGAACAGCTGATACGCAGTATTTT. Protein product: CASRGTADTQYF.

This clonotype was found many times. The chain is built from TRBV4-1 and TRBJ2-3, with D hard to call. Deletions cut 4 bases from V and 5 bases from J, with 13 bases between. CDR1 and CDR2 (germline): MGHRA, YSYEKL. This CDR3 spans 14 amino acids. The CDR3 protein is CASSRQQEGDTQYF. As DNA, the CDR3 is TGCGCCAGCAGCCGCCAGCAGGAAGGAGATACGCAGTATTTT.

The rearrangement uses TRBV11-3 and TRBJ2-5; D is undetermined. V shed 6 bases and J shed 4 bases, with 3 bases lying between them. The CDR3 loop spans 10 amino acids. Germline V gene lookup returns CDR1 SGHNT and CDR2 YENEEA. In nucleotides, the CDR3 is TGTGCCAGCAGAGGAGAGACCCAGTACTTC. It codes for CASRGETQYF.

In this sample, this clonotype turned up many times. This chain joins TRBV7-9 and TRBJ1-2; TRBD1 aligns across 8 bases. Germline V gene lookup returns CDR1 SEHNR and CDR2 FQNEAQ (reference sequence). Trimming at V came to 1 base and at J to 7 bases, leaving 2 bases not matched to a gene. The CDR3 has 13 residues. The DNA of the CDR3 is TGTGCCAGCAGCTTAGGGACAGGGTTTGGCTACACCTTC. The encoded protein is CASSLGTGFGYTF.

This clonotype was picked up many times. The CDR3 DNA reads TGCGCCAGCAGCTTGTTGGGGGAAGGAAGGTCCCTCTCCTACGAGCAGTACTTC. Amino acid sequence: CASSLLGEGRSLSYEQYF. The chain is built from TRBV5-1 and TRBJ2-7; the D gene could be TRBD1 or TRBD2 (5 bases each). The V end lost 1 base, the J end lost 0 bases, and 20 bases lay between the germline ends. The CDR3 is 18 residues long. In germline, CDR1 is SGHRS, CDR2 YFSETQ.

This clonotype was detected a few times. The J gene is TRBJ2-3, the V gene TRBV5-6; D call uncertain. CDR3 length: 16 residues. V was shortened by 1 base and J by 0 bases, with 12 bases between the two germline ends. Per the germline V gene, CDR1 is SGHDT and CDR2 is YYEEEE. The CDR3 protein is CASSLFPKISTDTQYF. Written as DNA, the CDR3 is TGTGCCAGCAGCTTGTTTCCAAAAATAAGCACAGATACGCAGTATTTT.